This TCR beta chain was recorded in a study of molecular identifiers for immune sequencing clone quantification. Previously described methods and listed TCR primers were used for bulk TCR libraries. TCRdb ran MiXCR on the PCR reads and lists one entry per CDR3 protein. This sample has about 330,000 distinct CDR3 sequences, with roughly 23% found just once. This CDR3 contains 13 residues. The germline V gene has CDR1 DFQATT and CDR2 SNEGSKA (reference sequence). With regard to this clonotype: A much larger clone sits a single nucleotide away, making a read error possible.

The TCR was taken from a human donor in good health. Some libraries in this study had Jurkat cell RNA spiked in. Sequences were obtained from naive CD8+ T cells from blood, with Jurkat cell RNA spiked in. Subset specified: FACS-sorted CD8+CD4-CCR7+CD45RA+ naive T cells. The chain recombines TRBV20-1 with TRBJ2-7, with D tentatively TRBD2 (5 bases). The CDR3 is CSARDIADYEQNF. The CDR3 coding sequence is TGCAGTGCTAGAGATATCGCAGACTACGAGCAGAACTTC.